The 9 T cell receptor beta chains below were found in one sample sequenced in a study of T cell changes during pregnancy in multiple sclerosis. Assay used: immunoSEQ multiplex PCR; TCRdb lists only in-frame clones, some missing. The sample contains about 47,000 clones, almost 95% of which appear only once. This material consisted of peripheral blood, taken in the third trimester of pregnancy. The receptors derive from a female donor with multiple sclerosis, enrolled in a pregnancy study.

The genes are TRBV7-2 and TRBJ2-7; 13 positions agree with TRBD2. CDR1 SGHTA and CDR2 FQGNSA come from the germline V gene. After removal of 5 bases from V and 7 bases from J, the junction contained 11 bases not matched to a gene. This CDR3 has 16 residues. Here the CDR3 reads CASSPRTSGSPLEQYF. CDR3 nucleotide sequence: TGTGCCAGCAGCCCCCGGACTAGCGGGAGTCCCCTGGAGCAGTACTTC.

Only a few counts were recorded for this clone. The CDR3 DNA reads as TGTGCCAGCGGGGGGGCCGGTTGGAATGAGCAGTTCTTC. Its translation is CASGGAGWNEQFF. V usage is TRBV6-5 and J usage is TRBJ2-1; D possibly corresponds to TRBD2 (7 bases). The CDR3 runs 13 residues. Per the germline V gene, CDR1 is MNHEY and CDR2 is SVGAGI. V was trimmed by 8 bases and J by 7 bases, leaving 15 bases between them.

The V and J genes are TRBV6-5 and TRBJ2-5, with 9 bases lining up with TRBD2. V gave up 10 bases and J gave up 5 bases; unmatched junction bases: 11. The CDR3 runs 14 residues. CDR1 is MNHEY and CDR2 is SVGAGI in the germline V gene. CDR3 coding DNA: TGTGCCACCAAGCCGGGACTAGCTCCCGAGACCCAGTACTTC. This translates into CATKPGLAPETQYF.

This clone was counted a single time. The chain carries TRBV20-1 and TRBJ1-6; maybe TRBD1 (6 bases). Germline assignment: CDR1 DFQATT and CDR2 SNEGSKA (reference sequence). The ends were cut back, 4 bases at V and 13 bases at J, with 11 bases in the middle. The CDR3 contains 11 residues. The CDR3 region is CSATSGEPLHF. CDR3 DNA: TGCAGTGCTACCTCAGGGGAGCCCCTCCACTTT.

The chain combines TRBV6-5 with TRBJ2-3; 14 positions match TRBD2. The CDR3 contains 15 residues. Trimming cost V 4 bases and J 4 bases; bases outside gene matches: 1. Germline values: CDR1 MNHEY, CDR2 SVGAGI. DNA for the CDR3: TGTGCCAGCAGTTTGACTAGCGGGAGGGCAGATACGCAGTATTTT. Translating it yields CASSLTSGRADTQYF.

The rearrangement links TRBV6-4 to TRBJ2-2; 11 bases align to TRBD1. Unmatched junction bases numbered 6, after V lost 8 bases and J lost 1 base. Germline CDR1 reads MRHNA; CDR2 reads SNTAGT. The CDR3 extends over 16 amino acids. As DNA, the CDR3 is TGTGCCAGCCGGGGACAGGGGGGAGGGAACACCGGGGAGCTGTTTTTT. Translated: CASRGQGGGNTGELFF.

This CDR3 reads CASTGGSTGNEQFF. CDR3 sequence (DNA): TGTGCCAGCACGGGCGGGAGTACGGGGAATGAGCAGTTCTTC. The gene calls are TRBV5-5 and TRBJ2-1; TRBD2 matches at 7 bases. V gave up 6 bases and J gave up 7 bases; unmatched junction bases: 10. This CDR3 has 14 residues. Germline CDR1 SGHKS, CDR2 YYEKEE (reference sequence).

The chain employs TRBV25-1 and TRBJ2-7, with TRBD2 matching over 7 bases. Germline V gene lookup returns CDR1 MGHDK and CDR2 SYGVNS. The CDR3 totals 12 residues. J lost 2 bases, V lost 8 bases, and 3 bases had no gene match. In DNA form, the CDR3 reads TGTGCCAGCGGGGGAGGGGCCTACGAGCAGTACTTC. Translated: CASGGGAYEQYF.

V and J are TRBV5-4 and TRBJ2-7, with 9 bases aligning to TRBD2. The CDR3 is made up of 15 amino acids. Germline V gene lookup returns CDR1 SGHNT and CDR2 YYREEE (reference sequence). With 4 bases clipped from V and 3 bases from J, the junction kept 8 bases outside the gene matches. CDR3 amino acids: CASSTGAGGFYEQYF. CDR3 nucleotides: TGTGCCAGCAGCACCGGGGCGGGAGGGTTCTACGAGCAGTACTTC.